This paragraph covers one TCR beta chain sequence. Its antigen is unknown. No base quality information exists; no much larger clone differs at one position. The data belong to a study of blood T cell repertoires in COVID-19 (TCRdb year 2020). Turning to the overall study: Samples from collaborators originated in the United States, Italy and Spain and spanned both the acute and convalescent phases of COVID-19. The prospective study material was composed of cDNA or gDNA derived from T cells, B-cell-depleted T cells, or PBMCs. Subjects who had been exposed to COVID-19, were actively infected with it, or had recovered from it provided the deeply sampled blood TCRbeta repertoires that made up the dataset. The repertoires were released in a freely available public database intended as a resource for research on the immune response to SARS-CoV-2. The samples were drawn from the first 160 participants of the ongoing ImmuneRACE study and from 950 to 1,500 subjects provided by 6 global collaborators. Nearly every sample came with metadata listing a de-identified subject ID, COVID-19 status, age in years and sex. Where HLA class I and class II types were available, the types were taken from metadata supplied by the sample provider, not from assay-based typing.

A second Seattle source provided samples from volunteer blood donors who had recovered from COVID-19. Collaborating institutions collected whole blood in K2EDTA tubes following their own protocols. For TCRbeta analysis, collaborator samples were shipped as frozen whole blood, as isolated PBMCs, or as DNA extracted from either sample type. The immunoSEQ Assay, a bias-controlled multiplex PCR, was used to amplify TCRbeta CDR3 regions from genomic DNA. The paper's data handling went like this. Nucleated cell counts per sample were estimated from amplification of reference gene primers within the assay. To quantify the absolute abundance of each unique TCRbeta CDR3 rearrangement, sequence reads were collapsed and filtered. For each sample, productive Simpson clonality was calculated by taking the square root of Simpson's diversity index across productive rearrangements. TCRdb holds this immuneACCESS table with in-frame rearrangements only. Some clones are missing; in checked studies, unresolved V genes explain under half, and the rest has no known cause. D and trimming come from the DNA, and the V and J calls and clone size come from that table. The sample table holds about 220,000 clones, of which about nine tenths were seen once. The ten biggest clones cover approximately 2.1% of the sample.

According to the germline V gene, CDR1 reads SGHTA and CDR2 reads FQGNSA. Trimming accounts for 3 bases at V and 6 bases at J, while the number of junction bases matched to no gene is 0. The CDR3 runs 12 amino acids, cysteine and phenylalanine included. The entry retains the CDR3 DNA only, 36 bases that are in frame from base 1. What the study reported, not specific to this receptor: How much clinical and demographic metadata was included differed by source and by participant, and the metadata was provided uncurated.

The rearranged chain carries TRBV7-2 and TRBJ1-2, and 8 junctional nucleotides match TRBD1. This clonotype was obtained from a young man who had recovered from COVID-19. Sequencing used peripheral blood. The nucleotide sequence reads as follows: TGTGCCAGCAGCTTGACAGGGGATGGCTACACCTTC. It is translated as CASSLTGDGYTF.